Below are 25 T cell receptor beta chains sequenced from a single sample in a study of T cell repertoires in cytomegalovirus infection. TCRdb ran MiXCR on the reads and lists one entry per CDR3 protein. The sample consists of nearly 550,000 distinct CDR3 sequences, about 15% of them appearing once. The source material was CD8+ T cells from PBMCs. All receptors come from a human donor in good health (CMV status not recorded). Some clones in this sample may be carry-over from other donors' samples.

This clonotype has only a few counts. This chain uses TRBV7-9 with TRBJ2-7, with 9 bases matching TRBD1. Germline CDR1 SEHNR, CDR2 FQNEAQ (reference sequence). V dropped 5 bases and J dropped 4; count of bases not matched to a gene: 9. The CDR3 is 15 residues long. The CDR3 loop is CASSQGTGRVYEQYF. In DNA, the CDR3 is TGTGCCAGCAGCCAGGGGACAGGGAGAGTTTACGAGCAGTACTTC.

The sample holds a few counts of this clonotype. The rearrangement links TRBV7-6 to TRBJ2-7; D may be TRBD1 (5 bases). The length of the CDR3 is 13 residues. Germline CDR1 SGHVS, CDR2 FNYEAQ. Trimming removed 2 bases from V and 6 bases from J, with 11 bases in between. In nucleotides, the CDR3 is TGTGCCAGCAGCTTAAGTCCAGGGCGCGAGCAGTACTTC. Its translation: CASSLSPGREQYF.

The chain recombines TRBV20-1 with TRBJ1-2; D is unresolved. CDR1 is DFQATT and CDR2 is SNEGSKA in the germline V gene (reference sequence). The CDR3 is 13 residues long. Trimming cost V 2 bases and J 3 bases, with 10 bases left between them. The CDR3 DNA reads as TGCAGTGCTAGACAGGACGTCGACTATGGCTACACCTTC. As protein: CSARQDVDYGYTF.

This clonotype was detected a few times. The rearrangement joins TRBV25-1 to TRBJ1-4; D is unclear. Trimming took off 1 base at V and 9 bases at J, with 3 bases between the two ends. The CDR3 has 11 residues. Per the germline V gene, CDR1 is MGHDK and CDR2 is SYGVNS. The CDR3: CASSELKKLFF. CDR3 in DNA: TGTGCCAGCAGTGAATTGAAAAAACTGTTTTTT.

About this clonotype: A clone one base away is much larger, so this may be a read error. The chain employs TRBV7-6 and TRBJ1-1; tentatively, D is TRBD1 (6 bases). The CDR3 is made up of 14 amino acids. Germline CDR1 is SGHVS and CDR2 is FNYEAQ. Trimming removed 4 bases from V and 5 bases from J, with 14 bases in between. CDR3 region: CASSSIRGPTEAFF. The CDR3 DNA reads TGTGCCAGCAGCTCGATACGGGGGCCTACTGAAGCTTTCTTT. The variable domain in full, completed from reference TRBV7-6 and TRBJ1-1, reads GAGVSQSPRYKVTKRGQDVALRCDPISGHVSLYWYRQALGQGPEFLTYFNYEAQQDKSGLPNDRFSAERPEGSISTLTIQRTEQRDSAMYRCASSSIRGPTEAFFGQGTRLTVV.

This clonotype has a count of ten or more. The chain combines TRBV6-8 with TRBJ1-2, with D perhaps TRBD1 (6 bases). The V end lost 2 bases, the J end lost 13 bases, and 14 bases lay between the germline ends. This CDR3 comprises 12 residues. Germline V gene data show CDR1 as MNHGY and CDR2 as SAAAGT. In DNA, the CDR3 is TGTGCCAGCAGTTACCCCACAGGGCTAAGCACCTTC. This codes for CASSYPTGLSTF.

This clonotype was seen many times. J is TRBJ1-1 and V is TRBV27; D uncertain. Between the trimmed V and J ends, which lost 2 bases and 7 bases, there was a span of 14 bases. There are 14 residues in the CDR3. Germline values: CDR1 MNHEY, CDR2 SMNVEV (reference sequence). CDR3 region: CASSLTRRVLEAFF. CDR3 DNA: TGTGCCAGCAGTTTAACCCGACGGGTCCTTGAAGCTTTCTTT.

The chain combines TRBV15 with TRBJ1-4, with a possible D match to TRBD1 (5 bases). CDR3 length equals 16 residues. The V and J ends lost 5 bases and 3 bases respectively, with 16 bases between them. The germline V gene encodes CDR1 LNHNV and CDR2 YYDKDF (reference sequence). The CDR3 loop is CATSSRGVVANEKLFF. CDR3 in DNA: TGTGCCACCAGCTCTAGGGGCGTAGTGGCTAATGAAAAACTGTTTTTT. The complete variable domain, with remaining parts taken from reference TRBV15 and TRBJ1-4, reads DAMVIQNPRYQVTQFGKPVTLSCSQTLNHNVMYWYQQKSSQAPKLLFHYYDKDFNNEADTPDNFQSRRPNTSFCFLDIRSPGLGDTAMYLCATSSRGVVANEKLFFGSGTQLSVL.

This chain uses TRBV13 with TRBJ1-2; D is ambiguous. This CDR3 is 12 amino acids long. CDR1 is PRHDT and CDR2 is FYEKMQ in the germline V gene (reference sequence). V gave up 3 bases and J gave up 7 bases, with 9 bases separating them. The CDR3 is CASSFRSTGYTF. The CDR3 coding sequence is TGTGCCAGCAGCTTTAGGAGTACTGGCTACACCTTC.

The chain recombines TRBV5-1 with TRBJ2-7; maybe TRBD2 (5 bases). The CDR3 is made up of 18 amino acids. Germline loops: CDR1 SGHRS, CDR2 YFSETQ. The V and J ends lost 1 base and 1 base respectively, with 21 bases between them. In DNA, the CDR3 is TGCGCCAGCAGCTTGTATGGGTTCGGAGGCGTAAAGTCCTACGAGCAGTACTTC. Protein product: CASSLYGFGGVKSYEQYF.

The table lists this clonotype with a few counts. The rearrangement uses TRBV6-1 and TRBJ2-1; no reliable D call. Per germline, CDR1 MNHNS and CDR2 SASEGT. V was shortened by 8 bases and J by 3 bases, with 17 bases between the two germline ends. The CDR3 runs 15 residues. The CDR3 is CASRPAGEIYNEQFF. CDR3 coding DNA: TGTGCCAGCCGCCCAGCTGGCGAGATCTACAATGAGCAGTTCTTC.

The rearrangement links TRBV5-1 to TRBJ2-4, with TRBD1 matching over 7 bases. The CDR3 extends over 13 amino acids. J lost 13 bases, V lost 7 bases, and 14 bases had no gene match. Germline lookup yields CDR1 SGHRS and CDR2 YFSETQ. CDR3 sequence reads: CASLDRALHLQYF. The CDR3 DNA follows: TGCGCCAGCCTTGACAGGGCCCTTCACCTCCAGTACTTC.

There are a few counts of this clonotype. The rearrangement uses TRBV12-5 and TRBJ2-2; D is possibly TRBD2 (6 bases). V was clipped by 5 bases and J by 2 bases, with 15 bases between them. The germline CDR1 and CDR2 sequences are LGHNT and FRNRAP. The CDR3 totals 16 residues. CDR3 in DNA: TGTGCTAGTGGTCCATCCCGGGGACTTAACACCGGGGAGCTGTTTTTT. It specifies CASGPSRGLNTGELFF.

The chain combines TRBV28 with TRBJ1-5; D gene uncertain. Germline lookup yields CDR1 MDHEN and CDR2 SYDVKM. CDR3 length equals 15 residues. V shed 4 bases and J shed 7 bases, with 17 bases lying between them. Here the CDR3 DNA reads TGTGCCAGCAGTTCAGCCCTCCGGGAAGACCAGCCCCAGCATTTT. Its translation: CASSSALREDQPQHF.

This chain uses TRBV29-1 with TRBJ1-5; the match to TRBD1 covers 12 bases. From germline, CDR1 is SQVTM and CDR2 ANQGSEA. J was trimmed by 2 bases and V by 7 bases; bases with no gene match: 3. This CDR3 region has 14 residues. CDR3 in DNA: TGCAGCGCCGGGGACAGGGGGCGCAATCAGCCCCAGCATTTT. The encoded protein is CSAGDRGRNQPQHF.

A few counts support this clonotype. In DNA, the CDR3 is TGTGCCACCACGAAGGGAAATCAGCCCCAGCATTTT. It yields the protein CATTKGNQPQHF. The chain links TRBV15 to TRBJ1-5; D remains unclear. This CDR3 has 12 residues. V lost 7 bases, J lost 4 bases, and 8 bases lay in between. The germline V gene has CDR1 LNHNV and CDR2 YYDKDF (reference sequence).

This clonotype has ten or more counts. J is TRBJ2-3 and V is TRBV7-9; D assignment may be TRBD1 or TRBD2 (7 bases each). The CDR3 is 15 amino acids. V lost 1 base and J lost 4, with 12 bases in between. Germline CDR1 SEHNR, CDR2 FQNEAQ (reference sequence). DNA of the CDR3: TGTGCCAGCAGCTTAGGACAGGGAGGGCCAGATACGCAGTATTTT. It specifies CASSLGQGGPDTQYF.

A few counts support this clonotype. A clone one base away is much larger, so this may be a read error. The chain links TRBV9 to TRBJ2-7, with 8 nucleotides matching TRBD1. CDR1 is SGDLS, CDR2 YYNGEE, per germline. The CDR3 contains 14 residues. V gave up 3 bases and J gave up 2 bases; unmatched junction bases: 4. Here the CDR3 DNA reads TGTGCCAGCAGCGCAGGGGGCGAAGCCTACGAGCAGTACTTC. As protein: CASSAGGEAYEQYF.

The CDR3 loop is CAISDSGSSYNEQFF. DNA of the CDR3: TGTGCCATCAGTGACAGCGGGAGCTCCTACAATGAGCAGTTCTTC. This chain uses TRBV10-3 with TRBJ2-1; 8 bases match TRBD2. Trimming removed 3 bases from V and 0 bases from J; junction bases left unmatched: 1. The CDR3 totals 15 residues. Germline lookup yields CDR1 ENHRY and CDR2 SYGVKD.

This clonotype was observed at least ten times. V is TRBV10-3 and J is TRBJ2-1; 9 bases are a match to TRBD1. The junction had 11 bases not matched to a gene; V was cut back by 6 bases and J by 5 bases. Germline-derived CDR1 and CDR2 are ENHRY and SYGVKD. The CDR3 covers 16 residues. In nucleotides, the CDR3 is TGTGCCATCAGCGTATACAGGGGGCAAAAGGACAATGAGCAGTTCTTC. This codes for CAISVYRGQKDNEQFF.

This clonotype was found many times. The junction differs from germline at one of its ends, possibly a read error. The chain has TRBV5-1 and TRBJ2-1; 10 nucleotides align to TRBD2. This CDR3 region has 12 residues. Germline V gene lookup returns CDR1 SGHRS and CDR2 YFSETQ. DNA for the CDR3: TGTGCCAGCAGCGGGGGGGGTAATGAGCAGTTCTTC. It specifies CASSGGGNEQFF.

The sample holds many counts of this clonotype. This rearrangement joins TRBV12-3 or TRBV12-4 to TRBJ1-2; tentative D call: TRBD1 (5 bases). The CDR3 spans 16 residues. V gave up 6 bases and J gave up 6 bases, with 23 bases separating them. CDR3 DNA: TGTGCCAGCAGCCGGCCCGGGGGGTCTAAAGCTCATGGCTACACCTTC. Its translation: CASSRPGGSKAHGYTF.

Concerning this clonotype: This may come from a read error, since a much larger clone is one base off. This chain links TRBV2 with TRBJ2-7, with D possibly TRBD2 on 6 matching bases. V lost 3 bases to trimming and J lost 2 bases, with 14 bases between them. Germline values: CDR1 SNHLY, CDR2 FYNNEI. The CDR3 is made up of 15 amino acids. The CDR3 loop reads CASSDRTTETYEQYF. The CDR3 nucleotides are TGTGCCAGCAGTGATAGGACTACAGAAACCTACGAGCAGTACTTC.

This clonotype appeared a few times. This chain connects TRBV30 to TRBJ2-7; D remains unclear. This CDR3 spans 12 amino acids. Looked up from germline, CDR1 is GTSNPN and CDR2 is SVGIG (reference sequence). Trimming pared 0 bases from V and 6 bases from J, leaving 9 bases between. In DNA, the CDR3 is TGTGCCTGGAGTGTAAACCCGTCCGAGCAGTACTTC. Translation: CAWSVNPSEQYF.

This clonotype has more than one count but fewer than ten. V gene TRBV27 combines with J gene TRBJ1-2; TRBD1 might be the D (6 bases). This CDR3 spans 15 amino acids. V was shortened by 7 bases and J by 4 bases, with 19 bases between the two germline ends. Per germline, CDR1 MNHEY and CDR2 SMNVEV (reference sequence). CDR3 bases: TGTGCCAGCACCTCTAGGGACGGACAGTCCTATGGCTACACCTTC. Encoded protein: CASTSRDGQSYGYTF.